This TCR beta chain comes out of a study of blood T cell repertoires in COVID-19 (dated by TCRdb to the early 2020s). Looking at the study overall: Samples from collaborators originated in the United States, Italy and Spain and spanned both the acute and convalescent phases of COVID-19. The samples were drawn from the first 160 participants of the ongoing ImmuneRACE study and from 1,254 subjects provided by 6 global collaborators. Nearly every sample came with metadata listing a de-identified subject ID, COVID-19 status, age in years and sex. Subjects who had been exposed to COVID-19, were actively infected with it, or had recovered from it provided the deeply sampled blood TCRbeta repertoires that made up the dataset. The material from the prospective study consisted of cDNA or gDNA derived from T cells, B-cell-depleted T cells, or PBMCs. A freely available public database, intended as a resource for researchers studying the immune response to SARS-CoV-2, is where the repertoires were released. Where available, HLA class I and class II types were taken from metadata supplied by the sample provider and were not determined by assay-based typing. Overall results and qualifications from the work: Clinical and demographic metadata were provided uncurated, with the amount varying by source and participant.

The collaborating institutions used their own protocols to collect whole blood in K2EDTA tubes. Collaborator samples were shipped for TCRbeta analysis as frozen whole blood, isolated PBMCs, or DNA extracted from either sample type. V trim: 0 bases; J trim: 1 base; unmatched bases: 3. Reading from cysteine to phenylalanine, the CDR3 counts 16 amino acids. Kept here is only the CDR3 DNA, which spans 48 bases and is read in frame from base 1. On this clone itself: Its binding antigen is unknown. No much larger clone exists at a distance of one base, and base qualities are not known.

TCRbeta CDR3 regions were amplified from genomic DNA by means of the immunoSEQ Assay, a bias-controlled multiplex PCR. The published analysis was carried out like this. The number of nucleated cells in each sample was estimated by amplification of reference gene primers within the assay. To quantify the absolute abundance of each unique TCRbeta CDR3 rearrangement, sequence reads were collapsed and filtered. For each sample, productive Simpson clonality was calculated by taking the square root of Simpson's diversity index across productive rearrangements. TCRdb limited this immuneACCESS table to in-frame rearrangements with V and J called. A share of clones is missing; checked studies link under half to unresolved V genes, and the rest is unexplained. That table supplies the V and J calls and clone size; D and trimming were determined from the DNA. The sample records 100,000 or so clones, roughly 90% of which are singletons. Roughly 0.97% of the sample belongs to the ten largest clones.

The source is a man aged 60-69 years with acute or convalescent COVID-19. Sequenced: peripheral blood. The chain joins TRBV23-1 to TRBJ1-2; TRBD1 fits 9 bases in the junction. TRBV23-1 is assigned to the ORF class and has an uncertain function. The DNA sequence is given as TGCGCCAGCAGTCAATCGGCGGGACAGGGTAACTATGGCTACACCTTC. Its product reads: CASSQSAGQGNYGYTF.